This T cell receptor beta chain is from a study of OX40 agonist ivuxolimab in advanced cancers. For the study in its entirety: Ivuxolimab, which targeted the costimulatory receptor OX40 (CD134), was an agonistic, fully human IgG2 monoclonal antibody. Intravenous ivuxolimab was administered to patients every 2 weeks at six dose levels: 0.01, 0.1, 0.3, 1.5, 3 and 10 mg/kg. Of the approximately 50 patients in dose escalation, about 20 had hepatocellular carcinoma, about 15 had melanoma, 9 had renal cell carcinoma and 9 had head and neck cancer. In the dose-escalation cohort, 82.7% of patients were male, and the mean age was approximately 60 years, with a range of roughly 23 to 85. Patients were allowed to have had prior anti-PD-1, anti-PD-L1 or anti-CTLA-4 therapy, and 40% of the dose-escalation patients had been treated with checkpoint inhibitors. Three dose-escalation patients achieved partial responses, one with hepatocellular carcinoma and two with cutaneous melanoma. The point of sequencing TCRbeta in the periphery was to test whether ivuxolimab changed TCR sequence diversity and drove clonal T-cell expansion. The paper describes the monotherapy dose-escalation part (N of about 47 patients) of the phase I trial of ivuxolimab. What the study reported, not specific to this receptor: On average, CD8+ T cells showed more expanded clones than CD4+ T cells after ivuxolimab. The antigen specificity of the clonally expanded peripheral T cells was not determined. At doses from 0.1 to 3.0 mg/kg, clonal expansion was seen in both CD4+ and CD8+ blood T cells between baseline and week 6. In the 0.1-3.0 mg/kg groups, partial responders had among the lowest normalized peripheral clonal expansion, particularly in CD8+ T cells. Low levels of normalized T-cell clonal expansion were also shown by some nonresponding patients.

Patients with autoimmune disease history or receiving systemic immunosuppression were excluded from the trial. In every dose cohort, peripheral blood was drawn for TCR sequencing at baseline, cycle 4 day 1, and cycle 7 day 1. The samples were taken from a phase I, first-in-human, multicenter, open-label dose-escalation trial of ivuxolimab. The trial enrolled adults with locally advanced or metastatic head and neck squamous cell, hepatocellular, melanoma or renal cell carcinoma. Before TCR sequencing, CD4+ and CD8+ T cells were separately sorted from peripheral blood. Remarks on this clone: Its recognized antigen is unknown. No base-level quality is on record; no much larger clone is a single base apart.

Genomic DNA was extracted from sorted cells for sequencing of the TCRbeta CDR3 region. TCRbeta CDR3 regions were sequenced using the immunoSEQ Assay. In TCRdb, the immuneACCESS table is reduced to in-frame sequences with V and J assigned. These tables do not hold every clone; where another copy was compared, an unresolved V gene accounts for under half, and the others remain unexplained. This sample is represented by around 60,000 clones; around three quarters of them were singletons. The top ten clones comprise roughly 6.3% of the sample. The germline V end is reduced by 7 bases and the J end by 0 bases; junction bases left unmatched: 2. There are 13 amino acids in the CDR3, from cysteine to phenylalanine inclusive. Solely the CDR3 DNA is kept, with 39 bases framed from the first base. CDR1 SGHRS and CDR2 YFSETQ were looked up in the germline V gene.

The source of this sequence is an adult with an advanced solid tumor such as melanoma, head and neck, liver or kidney cancer. Recombination linked TRBV5-1 to TRBJ2-3, with 7 junctional bases fitting TRBD1. Specimen: CD4+ or CD8+ T cells sorted from blood, collected in a trial of the OX40 agonist ivuxolimab. The sequenced DNA: TGCGCCAGCGGGGGACAGAGCACAGATACGCAGTATTTT. Its amino acids are CASGGQSTDTQYF.